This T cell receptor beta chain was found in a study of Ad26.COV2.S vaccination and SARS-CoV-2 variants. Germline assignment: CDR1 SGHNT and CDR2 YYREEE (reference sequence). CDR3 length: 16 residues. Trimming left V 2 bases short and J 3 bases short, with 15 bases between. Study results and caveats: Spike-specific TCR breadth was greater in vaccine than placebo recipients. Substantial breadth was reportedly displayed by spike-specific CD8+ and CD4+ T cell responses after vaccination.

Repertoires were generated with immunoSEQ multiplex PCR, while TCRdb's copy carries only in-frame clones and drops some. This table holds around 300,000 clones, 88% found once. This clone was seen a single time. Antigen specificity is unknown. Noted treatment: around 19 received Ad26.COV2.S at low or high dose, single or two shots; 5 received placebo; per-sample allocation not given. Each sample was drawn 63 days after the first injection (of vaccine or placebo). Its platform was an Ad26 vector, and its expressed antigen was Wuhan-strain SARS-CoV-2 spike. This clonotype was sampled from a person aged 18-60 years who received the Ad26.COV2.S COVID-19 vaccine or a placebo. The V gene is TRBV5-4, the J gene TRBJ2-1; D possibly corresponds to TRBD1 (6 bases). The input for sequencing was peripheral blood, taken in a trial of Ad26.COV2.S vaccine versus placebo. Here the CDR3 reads CASSFSGTRVYNEQFF. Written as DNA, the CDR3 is TGTGCCAGCAGCTTTTCCGGGACACGCGTCTACAATGAGCAGTTCTTC.